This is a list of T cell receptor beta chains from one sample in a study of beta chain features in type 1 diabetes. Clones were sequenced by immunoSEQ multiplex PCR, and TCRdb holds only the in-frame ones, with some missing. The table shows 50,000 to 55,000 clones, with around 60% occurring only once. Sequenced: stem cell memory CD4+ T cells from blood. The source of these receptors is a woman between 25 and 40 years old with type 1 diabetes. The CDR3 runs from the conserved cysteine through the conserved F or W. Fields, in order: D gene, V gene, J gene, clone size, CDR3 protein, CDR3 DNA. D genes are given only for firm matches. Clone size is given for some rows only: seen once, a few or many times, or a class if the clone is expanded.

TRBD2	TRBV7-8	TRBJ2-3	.	CASSLVGSGRADTQYF	TGTGCCAGCAGCTTAGTCGGTAGCGGGAGGGCGGATACGCAGTATTTT
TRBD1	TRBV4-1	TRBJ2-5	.	CASSQQGQGGETQYF	TGCGCCAGCAGCCAACAGGGACAGGGGGGCGAGACCCAGTACTTC
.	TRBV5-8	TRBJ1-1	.	CASSRARGFAEAFF	TGTGCCAGCAGCCGTGCTAGGGGTTTCGCTGAAGCTTTCTTT
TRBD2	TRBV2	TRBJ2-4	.	CASSEAQPGLAGQNIQYF	TGTGCCAGCAGTGAAGCCCAACCGGGACTAGCGGGACAAAACATTCAGTACTTC
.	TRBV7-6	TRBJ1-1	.	CASSLGSDREAFF	TGTGCCAGCAGCTTAGGATCTGACAGGGAAGCTTTCTTT
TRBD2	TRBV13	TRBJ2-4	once	CASSSVTSGRWNIQYF	TGTGCCAGCAGCTCAGTCACTAGCGGGAGATGGAACATTCAGTACTTC
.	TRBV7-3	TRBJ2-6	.	CASSSGTTVSGANVLTF	TGTGCCAGCAGCTCGGGGACAACAGTCTCTGGGGCCAACGTCCTGACTTTC
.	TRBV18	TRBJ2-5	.	CASSPNREETQYF	TGTGCCAGCTCACCGAACAGGGAAGAGACCCAGTACTTC
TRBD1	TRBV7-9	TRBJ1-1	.	CASSFGQDTEAFF	TGTGCCAGCAGCTTCGGACAGGACACTGAAGCTTTCTTT
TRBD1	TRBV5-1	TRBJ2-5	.	CASSRDRGQETQYF	TGCGCCAGCAGCCGGGACAGGGGTCAAGAGACCCAGTACTTC
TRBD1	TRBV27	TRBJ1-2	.	CASSSTQGKWGF	TGTGCCAGCAGCTCGACACAGGGGAAGTGGGGCTTC
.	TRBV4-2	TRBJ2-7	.	CASSQDKLAYEQYF	TGTGCCAGCAGCCAAGATAAACTGGCCTACGAGCAGTACTTC
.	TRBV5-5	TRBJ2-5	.	CASSFQRQETQYF	TGTGCCAGCAGCTTCCAGCGGCAAGAGACCCAGTACTTC
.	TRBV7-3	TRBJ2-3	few	CASSHRERGDTQYF	TGTGCCAGCAGCCACCGGGAGCGAGGAGATACGCAGTATTTT
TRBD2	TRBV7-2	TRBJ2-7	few	CASSLVAGDRYEQYF	TGTGCCAGCAGCTTAGTAGCGGGAGATCGCTACGAGCAGTACTTC
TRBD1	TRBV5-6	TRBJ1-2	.	CASSFDRANYGYTF	TGTGCCAGCAGCTTCGACAGGGCCAACTATGGCTACACCTTC
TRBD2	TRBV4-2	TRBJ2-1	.	CASSQGQAGAGQFF	TGTGCCAGCAGCCAAGGTCAAGCGGGAGCGGGTCAGTTCTTC
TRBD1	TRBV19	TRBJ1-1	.	CASSTRDRGRTEAFF	TGTGCCAGTAGTACCAGGGACAGGGGGCGTACTGAAGCTTTCTTT
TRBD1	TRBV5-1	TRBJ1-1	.	CASSDWTGGTTEAFF	TGCGCCAGCAGCGACTGGACAGGGGGGACCACTGAAGCTTTCTTT
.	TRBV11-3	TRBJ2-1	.	CASSFVLADYNEQFF	TGTGCCAGCAGCTTCGTTCTAGCAGACTACAATGAGCAGTTCTTC
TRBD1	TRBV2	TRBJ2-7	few	CASRGDRGGYEQYF	TGTGCCAGCAGGGGAGACAGGGGGGGCTACGAGCAGTACTTC
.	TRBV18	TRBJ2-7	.	CASSPSQDYYEQYF	TGTGCCAGCTCACCCAGTCAGGACTACTACGAGCAGTACTTC
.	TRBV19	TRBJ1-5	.	CASLRQGLYSNQPQHF	TGTGCCAGTCTCCGGCAGGGGTTGTATAGCAATCAGCCCCAGCATTTT
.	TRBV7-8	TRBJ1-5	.	CASSPAWGDSNQPQHF	TGTGCCAGCAGCCCCGCGTGGGGGGATAGCAATCAGCCCCAGCATTTT
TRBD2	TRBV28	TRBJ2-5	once	CASRLAGQETQYF	TGTGCCAGTAGACTAGCGGGTCAAGAGACCCAGTACTTC
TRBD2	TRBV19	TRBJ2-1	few	CASSIISGRRDEQFF	TGTGCCAGTAGTATTATTAGCGGGAGGCGGGATGAGCAGTTCTTC
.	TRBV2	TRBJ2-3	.	CASSGRRSTDTQYF	TGTGCCAGCAGTGGAAGGCGGAGCACAGATACGCAGTATTTT
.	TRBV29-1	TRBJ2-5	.	CSVEWDTETQYF	TGCAGCGTTGAATGGGACACGGAGACCCAGTACTTC
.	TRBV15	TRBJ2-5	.	CATSRDGTSGTQYF	TGTGCCACCAGCAGAGACGGGACTTCGGGGACCCAGTACTTC
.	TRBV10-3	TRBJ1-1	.	CAISPGTNTEAFF	TGTGCCATCAGTCCAGGAACGAACACTGAAGCTTTCTTT
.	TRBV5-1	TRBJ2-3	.	CASSLGLASTDTQYF	TGCGCCAGCAGCTTGGGGTTAGCGAGCACAGATACGCAGTATTTT
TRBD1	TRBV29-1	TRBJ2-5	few	CSSLTPGTAQETQYF	TGCAGCTCTCTGACCCCCGGGACAGCTCAAGAGACCCAGTACTTC
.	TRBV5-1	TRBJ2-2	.	CASSLTPGDGAGELFF	TGCGCCAGCAGCTTAACCCCGGGAGACGGGGCCGGGGAGCTGTTTTTT
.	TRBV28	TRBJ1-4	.	CASRPTALNEKLFF	TGTGCCAGCAGACCCACCGCGTTAAATGAAAAACTGTTTTTT
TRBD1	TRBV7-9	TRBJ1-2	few	CASSLGAGGYGYTF	TGTGCCAGCAGCTTAGGGGCAGGGGGCTATGGCTACACCTTC
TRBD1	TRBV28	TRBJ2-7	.	CASSRGSSYEQYF	TGTGCCAGCAGCAGGGGGAGCTCCTACGAGCAGTACTTC
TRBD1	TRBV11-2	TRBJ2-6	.	CASSWDRGRGNGANVLTF	TGTGCCAGCAGCTGGGACAGGGGGCGCGGTAATGGGGCCAACGTCCTGACTTTC
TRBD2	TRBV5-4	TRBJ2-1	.	CASSFGGRSSYNEQFF	TGTGCCAGCAGCTTTGGCGGGAGGTCATCCTACAATGAGCAGTTCTTC
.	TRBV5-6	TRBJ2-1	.	CASSRVMEQFF	TGTGCCAGCAGCCGGGTCATGGAGCAGTTCTTC
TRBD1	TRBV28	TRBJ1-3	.	CASQPPGQGPGNTIYF	TGTGCCAGCCAACCCCCGGGACAGGGACCTGGAAACACCATATATTTT
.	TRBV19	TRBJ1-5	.	CASRLTSWQPQHF	TGTGCCAGTAGACTGACAAGTTGGCAGCCCCAGCATTTT
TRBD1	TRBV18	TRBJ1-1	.	CASSSGTGELEAFF	TGTGCCAGCTCGTCCGGGACAGGGGAACTTGAAGCTTTCTTT
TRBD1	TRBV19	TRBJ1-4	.	CASSGDRARGEKLFF	TGTGCCAGTAGTGGGGACAGGGCTCGGGGAGAAAAACTGTTTTTT
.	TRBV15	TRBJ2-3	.	CATSRARGDTQYF	TGTGCCACCAGCAGAGCTAGAGGAGATACGCAGTATTTT
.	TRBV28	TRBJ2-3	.	CASRMNDRLKQGGDTQYF	TGTGCCAGCAGAATGAATGACCGACTCAAACAGGGGGGGGATACGCAGTATTTT
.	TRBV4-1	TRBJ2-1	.	CASSQEAPAGLIYNEQFF	TGCGCCAGCAGCCAAGAAGCGCCGGCGGGCCTTATCTACAATGAGCAGTTCTTC
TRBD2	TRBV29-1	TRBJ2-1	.	CSVDSGREFGNEQFF	TGCAGCGTGGATAGCGGGAGGGAATTTGGTAATGAGCAGTTCTTC
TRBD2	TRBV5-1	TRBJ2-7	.	CASSLEASGVIYEQYF	TGCGCCAGCAGCTTGGAGGCTAGCGGGGTGATCTACGAGCAGTACTTC
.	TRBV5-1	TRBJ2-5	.	CASSSGDGLETQYF	TGCGCCAGCAGCTCGGGAGACGGGCTAGAGACCCAGTACTTC
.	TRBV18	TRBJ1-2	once	CASSLDRNVYGYTF	TGTGCCAGCTCACTTGACAGGAACGTCTATGGCTACACCTTC
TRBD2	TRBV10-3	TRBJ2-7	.	CATGLAGDSYEQYF	TGTGCCACCGGACTAGCGGGAGACTCCTACGAGCAGTACTTC
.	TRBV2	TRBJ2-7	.	CASRNYYEQYF	TGTGCCAGCAGAAACTACTACGAGCAGTACTTC
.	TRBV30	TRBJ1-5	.	CAWSTNIGFNQPQHF	TGTGCCTGGAGTACCAATATCGGGTTCAATCAGCCCCAGCATTTT
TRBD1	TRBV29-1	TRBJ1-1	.	CSVMQGAMNTEAFF	TGCAGCGTTATGCAGGGGGCTATGAACACTGAAGCTTTCTTT
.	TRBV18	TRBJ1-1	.	CASSPVLGDTEAFF	TGTGCCAGCTCACCGGTTTTGGGCGACACTGAAGCTTTCTTT
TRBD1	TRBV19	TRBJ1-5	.	CASRKTGVSNQPQHF	TGTGCCAGTAGGAAGACAGGGGTTAGCAATCAGCCCCAGCATTTT
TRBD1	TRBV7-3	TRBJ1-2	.	CASSPGQGAEGYTF	TGTGCCAGCAGCCCCGGACAGGGGGCCGAGGGCTACACCTTC
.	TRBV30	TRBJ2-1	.	CAWSTASQFF	TGTGCCTGGAGTACGGCTAGCCAGTTCTTC
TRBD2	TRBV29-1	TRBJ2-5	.	CSVALAGDETQYF	TGCAGCGTCGCCTTAGCGGGAGACGAGACCCAGTACTTC